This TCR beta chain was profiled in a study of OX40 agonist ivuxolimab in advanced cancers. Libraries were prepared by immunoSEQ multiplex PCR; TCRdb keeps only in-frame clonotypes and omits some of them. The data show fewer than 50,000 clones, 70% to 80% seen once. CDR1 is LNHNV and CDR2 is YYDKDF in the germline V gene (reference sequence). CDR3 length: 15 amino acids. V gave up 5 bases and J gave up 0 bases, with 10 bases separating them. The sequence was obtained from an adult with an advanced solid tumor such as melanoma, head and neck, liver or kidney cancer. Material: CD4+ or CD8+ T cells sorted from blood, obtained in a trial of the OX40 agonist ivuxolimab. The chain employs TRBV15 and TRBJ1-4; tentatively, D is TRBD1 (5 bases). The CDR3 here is CATSGRQSTNEKLFF. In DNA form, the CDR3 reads TGTGCCACCAGCGGCCGACAGTCAACTAATGAAAAACTGTTTTTT.